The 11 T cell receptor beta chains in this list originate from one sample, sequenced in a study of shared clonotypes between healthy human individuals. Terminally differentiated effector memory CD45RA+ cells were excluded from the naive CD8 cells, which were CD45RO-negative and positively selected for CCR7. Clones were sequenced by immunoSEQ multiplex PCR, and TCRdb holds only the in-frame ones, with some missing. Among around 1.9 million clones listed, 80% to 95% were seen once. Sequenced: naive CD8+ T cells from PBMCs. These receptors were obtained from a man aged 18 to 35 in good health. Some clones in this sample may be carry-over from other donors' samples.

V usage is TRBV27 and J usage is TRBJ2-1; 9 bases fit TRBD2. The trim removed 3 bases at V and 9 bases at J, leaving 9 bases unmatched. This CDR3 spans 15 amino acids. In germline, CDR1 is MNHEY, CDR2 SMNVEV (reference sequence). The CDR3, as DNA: TGTGCCAGCAGTTTCCTAGCGGGAAGTTTGAGTGAGCAGTTCTTC. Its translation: CASSFLAGSLSEQFF.

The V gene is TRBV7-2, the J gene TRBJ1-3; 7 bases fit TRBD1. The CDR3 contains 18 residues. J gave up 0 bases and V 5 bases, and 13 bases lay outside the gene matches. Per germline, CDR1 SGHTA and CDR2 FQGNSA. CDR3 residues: CASSPPWGDRASGNTIYF. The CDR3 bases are TGTGCCAGCAGCCCACCTTGGGGAGACAGGGCCTCTGGAAACACCATATATTTT.

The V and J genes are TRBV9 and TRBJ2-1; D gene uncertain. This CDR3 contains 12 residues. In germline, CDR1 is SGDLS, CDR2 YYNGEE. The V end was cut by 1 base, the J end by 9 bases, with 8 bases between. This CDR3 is CASSVSSGEQFF. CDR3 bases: TGTGCCAGCAGCGTATCGTCCGGTGAGCAGTTCTTC.

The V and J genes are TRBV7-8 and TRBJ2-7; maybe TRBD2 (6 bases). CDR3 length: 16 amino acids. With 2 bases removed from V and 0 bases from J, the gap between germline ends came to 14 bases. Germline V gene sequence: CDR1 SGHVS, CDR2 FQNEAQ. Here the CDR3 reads CASSLTRGLSSYEQYF. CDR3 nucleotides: TGTGCCAGCAGCTTAACGCGGGGTCTTAGCTCCTACGAGCAGTACTTC.

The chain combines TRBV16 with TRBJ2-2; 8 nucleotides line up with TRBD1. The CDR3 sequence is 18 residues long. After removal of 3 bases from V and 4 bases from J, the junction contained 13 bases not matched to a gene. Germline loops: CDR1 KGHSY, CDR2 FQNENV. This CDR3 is CASSHWRDGQGPTGELFF. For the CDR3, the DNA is TGTGCCAGCAGCCATTGGCGCGACGGACAGGGACCCACCGGGGAGCTGTTTTTT.

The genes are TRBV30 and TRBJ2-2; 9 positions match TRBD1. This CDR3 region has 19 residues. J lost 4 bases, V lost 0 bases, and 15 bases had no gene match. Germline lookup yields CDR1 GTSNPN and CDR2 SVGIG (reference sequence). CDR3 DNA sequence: TGTGCCTGGAGTGTAAAACCGGGACAGGGAGGTTCGGGCACCGGGGAGCTGTTTTTT. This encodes CAWSVKPGQGGSGTGELFF.

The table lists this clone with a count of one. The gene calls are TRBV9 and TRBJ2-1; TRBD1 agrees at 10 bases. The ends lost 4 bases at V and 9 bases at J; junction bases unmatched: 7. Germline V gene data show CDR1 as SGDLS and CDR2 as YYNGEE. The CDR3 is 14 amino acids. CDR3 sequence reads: CASSIGTGVREQFF. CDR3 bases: TGTGCCAGCAGCATCGGGACAGGGGTCCGTGAGCAGTTCTTC.

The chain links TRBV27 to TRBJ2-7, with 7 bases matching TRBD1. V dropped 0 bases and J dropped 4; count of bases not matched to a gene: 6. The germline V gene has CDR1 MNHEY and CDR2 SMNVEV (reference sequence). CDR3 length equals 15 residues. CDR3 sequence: CASSLSGGRGYEQYF. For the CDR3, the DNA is TGTGCCAGCAGTTTATCCGGCGGCAGGGGGTACGAGCAGTACTTC.

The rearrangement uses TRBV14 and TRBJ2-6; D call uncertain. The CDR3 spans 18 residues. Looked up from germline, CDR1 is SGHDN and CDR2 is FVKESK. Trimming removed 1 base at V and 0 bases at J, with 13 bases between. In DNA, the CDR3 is TGTGCCAGCAGCCAAGTAAGCAGGCGAAGCTCTGGGGCCAACGTCCTGACTTTC. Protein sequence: CASSQVSRRSSGANVLTF.

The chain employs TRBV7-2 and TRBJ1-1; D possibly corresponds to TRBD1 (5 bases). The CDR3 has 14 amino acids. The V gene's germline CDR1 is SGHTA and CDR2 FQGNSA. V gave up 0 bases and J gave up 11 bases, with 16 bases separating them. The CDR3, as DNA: TGTGCCAGCAGCTTAGCAAGGGACCACTTAAGGGCTTTCTTT. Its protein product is CASSLARDHLRAFF.

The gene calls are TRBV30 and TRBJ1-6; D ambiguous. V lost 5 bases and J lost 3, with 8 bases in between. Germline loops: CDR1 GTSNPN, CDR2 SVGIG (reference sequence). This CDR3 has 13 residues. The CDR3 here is CAWRDRYNSPLHF. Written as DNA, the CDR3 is TGTGCCTGGCGAGACCGCTATAATTCACCCCTCCACTTT.